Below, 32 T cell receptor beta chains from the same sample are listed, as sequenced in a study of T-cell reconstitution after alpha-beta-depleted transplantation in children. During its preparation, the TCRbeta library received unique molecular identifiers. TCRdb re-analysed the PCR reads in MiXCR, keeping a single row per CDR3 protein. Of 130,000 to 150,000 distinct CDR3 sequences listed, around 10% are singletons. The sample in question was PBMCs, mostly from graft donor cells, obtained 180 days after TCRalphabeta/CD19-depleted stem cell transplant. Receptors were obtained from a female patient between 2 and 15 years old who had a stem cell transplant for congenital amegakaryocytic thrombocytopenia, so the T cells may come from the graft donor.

CDR3 in amino acids: CASSLSLHPYEQYF. CDR3 nucleotides: TGTGCCAGCAGTTTATCCCTTCACCCCTACGAGCAGTACTTC. The chain has TRBV27 and TRBJ2-7; D not certain. Per germline, CDR1 MNHEY and CDR2 SMNVEV (reference sequence). This CDR3 region has 14 residues. With 0 bases removed from V and 2 bases from J, the gap between germline ends came to 8 bases.

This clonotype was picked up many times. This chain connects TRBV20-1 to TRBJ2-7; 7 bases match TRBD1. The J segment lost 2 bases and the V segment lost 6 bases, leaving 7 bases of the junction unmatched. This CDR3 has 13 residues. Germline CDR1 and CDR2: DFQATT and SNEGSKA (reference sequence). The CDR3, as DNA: TGCAGTGCGCGGACAGGTATCGCCTACGAGCAGTACTTC. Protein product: CSARTGIAYEQYF.

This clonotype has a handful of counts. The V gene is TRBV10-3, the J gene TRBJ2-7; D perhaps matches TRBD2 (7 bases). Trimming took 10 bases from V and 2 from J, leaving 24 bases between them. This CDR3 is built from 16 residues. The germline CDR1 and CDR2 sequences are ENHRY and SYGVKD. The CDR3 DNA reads TGTGCCAAGGACAGTCCTTGTGTAGCGGGCACCTACGAGCAGTACTTC. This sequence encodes CAKDSPCVAGTYEQYF.

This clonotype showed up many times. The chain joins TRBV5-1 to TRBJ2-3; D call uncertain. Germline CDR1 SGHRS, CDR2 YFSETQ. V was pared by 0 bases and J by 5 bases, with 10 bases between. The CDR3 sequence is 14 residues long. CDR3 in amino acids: CASSLGQEKDTQYF. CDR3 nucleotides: TGCGCCAGCAGCTTGGGGCAGGAGAAAGATACGCAGTATTTT.

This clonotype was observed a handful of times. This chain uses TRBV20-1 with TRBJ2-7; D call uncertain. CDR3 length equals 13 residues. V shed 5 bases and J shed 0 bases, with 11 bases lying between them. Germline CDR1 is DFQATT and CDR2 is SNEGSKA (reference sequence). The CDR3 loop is CSALRLGSYEQYF. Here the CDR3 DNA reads TGCAGTGCTCTTCGATTGGGCTCCTACGAGCAGTACTTC.

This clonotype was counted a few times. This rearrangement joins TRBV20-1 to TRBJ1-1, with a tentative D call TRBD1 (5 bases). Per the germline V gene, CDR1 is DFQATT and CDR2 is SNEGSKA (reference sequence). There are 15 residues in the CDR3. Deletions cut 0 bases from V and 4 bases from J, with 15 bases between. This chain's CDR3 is CSARDRFTGRTEAFF. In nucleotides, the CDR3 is TGCAGTGCTAGAGATAGGTTCACGGGGCGCACTGAAGCTTTCTTT.

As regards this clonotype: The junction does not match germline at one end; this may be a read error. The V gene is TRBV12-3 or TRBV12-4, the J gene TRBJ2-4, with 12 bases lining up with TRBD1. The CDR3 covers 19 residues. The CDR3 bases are TGTACCAGCAGCCCGGGACAGGGGGCTATAAGGTCGGCCAAAAACATTCAGTACTTC. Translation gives CTSSPGQGAIRSAKNIQYF.

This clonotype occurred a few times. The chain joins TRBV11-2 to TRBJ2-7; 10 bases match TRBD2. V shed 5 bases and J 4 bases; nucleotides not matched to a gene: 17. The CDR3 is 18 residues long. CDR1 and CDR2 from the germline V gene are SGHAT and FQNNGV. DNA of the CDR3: TGTGCCAGCAGCCCCGGGTGGGCTAGCGGGAGCTTCTCGTACGAGCAGTACTTC. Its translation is CASSPGWASGSFSYEQYF.

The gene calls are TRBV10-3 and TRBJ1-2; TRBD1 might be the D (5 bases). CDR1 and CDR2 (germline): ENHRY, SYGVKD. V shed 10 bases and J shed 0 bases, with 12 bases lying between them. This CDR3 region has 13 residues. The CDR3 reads CATAGGANYGYTF. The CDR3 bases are TGTGCCACGGCGGGGGGGGCTAACTATGGCTACACCTTC.

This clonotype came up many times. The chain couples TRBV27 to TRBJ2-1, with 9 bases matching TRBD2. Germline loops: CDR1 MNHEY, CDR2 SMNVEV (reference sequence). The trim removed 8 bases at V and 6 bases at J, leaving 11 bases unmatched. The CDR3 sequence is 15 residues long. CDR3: CASHDFLRGGNEQFF. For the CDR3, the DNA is TGTGCCAGCCATGATTTCCTGCGGGGGGGCAATGAGCAGTTCTTC.

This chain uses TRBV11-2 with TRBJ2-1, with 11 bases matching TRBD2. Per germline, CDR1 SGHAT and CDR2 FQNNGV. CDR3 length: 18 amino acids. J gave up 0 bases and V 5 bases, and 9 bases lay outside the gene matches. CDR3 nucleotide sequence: TGTGCCAGCAGCGAACCTCTAGCGGGAGGTGTCTCCTACAATGAGCAGTTCTTC. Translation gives CASSEPLAGGVSYNEQFF.

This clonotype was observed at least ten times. The CDR3, as DNA: TGTGCCACCAGCAAGGGGGGACTAGCGAACACCGGGGAGCTGTTTTTT. Residues: CATSKGGLANTGELFF. This chain links TRBV15 with TRBJ2-2; 8 bases align to TRBD2. Germline trimming cut 4 bases from V and 0 bases from J; bases unmatched to any gene: 4. The germline gives CDR1 LNHNV, CDR2 YYDKDF (reference sequence). The CDR3 is 16 amino acids.

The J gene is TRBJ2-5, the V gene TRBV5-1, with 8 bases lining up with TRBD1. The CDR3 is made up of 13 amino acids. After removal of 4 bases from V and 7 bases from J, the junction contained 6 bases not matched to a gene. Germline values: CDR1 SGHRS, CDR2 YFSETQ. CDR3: CASSRQGQGTQYF. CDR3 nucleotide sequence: TGCGCCAGCAGCCGACAGGGGCAGGGGACCCAGTACTTC. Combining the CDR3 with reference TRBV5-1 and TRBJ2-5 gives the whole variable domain KAGVTQTPRYLIKTRGQQVTLSCSPISGHRSVSWYQQTPGQGLQFLFEYFSETQRNKGNFPGRFSGRQFSNSRSEMNVSTLELGDSALYLCASSRQGQGTQYFGPGTRLLVL.

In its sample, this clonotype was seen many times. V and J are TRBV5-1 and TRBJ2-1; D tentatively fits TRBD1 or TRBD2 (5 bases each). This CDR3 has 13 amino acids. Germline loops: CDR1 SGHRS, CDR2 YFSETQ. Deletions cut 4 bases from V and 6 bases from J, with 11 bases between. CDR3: CASSPWDPNEQFF. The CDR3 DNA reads TGCGCCAGCAGCCCCTGGGACCCCAATGAGCAGTTCTTC. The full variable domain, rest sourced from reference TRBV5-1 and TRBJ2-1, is KAGVTQTPRYLIKTRGQQVTLSCSPISGHRSVSWYQQTPGQGLQFLFEYFSETQRNKGNFPGRFSGRQFSNSRSEMNVSTLELGDSALYLCASSPWDPNEQFFGPGTRLTVL.

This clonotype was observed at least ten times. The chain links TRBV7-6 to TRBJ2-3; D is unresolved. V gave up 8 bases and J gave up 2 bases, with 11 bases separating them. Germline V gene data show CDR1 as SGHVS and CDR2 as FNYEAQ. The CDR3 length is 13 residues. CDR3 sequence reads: CASARTYTDTQYF. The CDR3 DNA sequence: TGTGCCAGCGCCCGAACCTACACAGATACGCAGTATTTT.

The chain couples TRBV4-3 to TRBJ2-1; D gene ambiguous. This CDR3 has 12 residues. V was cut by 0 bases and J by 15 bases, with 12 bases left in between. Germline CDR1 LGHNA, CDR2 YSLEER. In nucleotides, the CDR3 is TGCGCCAGCAGCCAAGACGCCGGTTATCGGTTCTTC. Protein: CASSQDAGYRFF.

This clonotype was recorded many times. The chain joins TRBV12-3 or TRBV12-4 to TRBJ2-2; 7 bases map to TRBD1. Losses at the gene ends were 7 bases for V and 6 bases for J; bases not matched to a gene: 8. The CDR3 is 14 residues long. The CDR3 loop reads CASTFAQGAGELFF. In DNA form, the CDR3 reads TGTGCCAGCACCTTTGCCCAGGGGGCCGGGGAGCTGTTTTTT.

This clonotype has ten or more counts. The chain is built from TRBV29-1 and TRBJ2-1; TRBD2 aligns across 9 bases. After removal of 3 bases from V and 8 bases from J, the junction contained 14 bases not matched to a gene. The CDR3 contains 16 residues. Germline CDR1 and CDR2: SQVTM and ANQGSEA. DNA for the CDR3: TGCAGCGTTGAGAATAGGCTAGCGGGATTCCTCGATGAGCAGTTCTTC. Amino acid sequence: CSVENRLAGFLDEQFF.

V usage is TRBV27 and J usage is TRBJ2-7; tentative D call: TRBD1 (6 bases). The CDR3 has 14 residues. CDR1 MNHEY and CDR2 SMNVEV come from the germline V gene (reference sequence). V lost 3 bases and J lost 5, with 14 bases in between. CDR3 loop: CASSFLDRFDEQYF. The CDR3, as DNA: TGTGCCAGCAGTTTCCTCGACAGGTTCGACGAGCAGTACTTC.

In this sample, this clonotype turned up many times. CDR3 sequence reads: CASSQQRDGNEQFF. CDR3 bases: TGTGCCAGTAGCCAACAGCGGGATGGCAATGAGCAGTTCTTC. The chain couples TRBV19 to TRBJ2-1, with TRBD2 identical over 7 bases. Germline V lookup: CDR1 LNHDA, CDR2 SQIVND (reference sequence). Trimming at V came to 6 bases and at J to 6 bases, leaving 8 bases not matched to a gene. The CDR3 sequence is 14 residues long.

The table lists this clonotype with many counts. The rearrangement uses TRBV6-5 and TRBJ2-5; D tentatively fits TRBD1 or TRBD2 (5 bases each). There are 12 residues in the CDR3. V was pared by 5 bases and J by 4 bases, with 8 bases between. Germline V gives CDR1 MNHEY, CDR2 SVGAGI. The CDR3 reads CASSRDGETQYF. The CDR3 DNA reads TGTGCCAGCAGTCGGGACGGAGAGACCCAGTACTTC.

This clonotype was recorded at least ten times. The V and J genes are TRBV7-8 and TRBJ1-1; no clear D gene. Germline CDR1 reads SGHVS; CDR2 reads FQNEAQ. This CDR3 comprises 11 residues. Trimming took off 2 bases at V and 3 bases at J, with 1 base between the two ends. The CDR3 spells CASSLHTEAFF. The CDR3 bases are TGTGCCAGCAGCTTACACACTGAAGCTTTCTTT. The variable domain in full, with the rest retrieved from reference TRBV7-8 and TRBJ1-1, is GAGVSQSPRYKVAKRGQDVALRCDPISGHVSLFWYQQALGQGPEFLTYFQNEAQLDKSGLPSDRFFAERPEGSVSTLKIQRTQQEDSAVYLCASSLHTEAFFGQGTRLTVV.

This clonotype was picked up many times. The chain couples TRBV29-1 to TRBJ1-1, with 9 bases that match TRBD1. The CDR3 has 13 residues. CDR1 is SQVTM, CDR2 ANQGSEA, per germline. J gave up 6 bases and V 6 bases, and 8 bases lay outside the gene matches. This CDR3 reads CSVGDRAIPEAFF. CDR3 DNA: TGCAGCGTAGGGGACAGGGCTATCCCTGAAGCTTTCTTT.

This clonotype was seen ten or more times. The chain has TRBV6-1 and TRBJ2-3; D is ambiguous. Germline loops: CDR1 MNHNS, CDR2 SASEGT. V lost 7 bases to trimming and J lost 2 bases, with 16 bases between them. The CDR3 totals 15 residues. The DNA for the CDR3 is TGTGCCAGCACTGGAGTGGGAAGAGACACAGATACGCAGTATTTT. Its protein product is CASTGVGRDTDTQYF.

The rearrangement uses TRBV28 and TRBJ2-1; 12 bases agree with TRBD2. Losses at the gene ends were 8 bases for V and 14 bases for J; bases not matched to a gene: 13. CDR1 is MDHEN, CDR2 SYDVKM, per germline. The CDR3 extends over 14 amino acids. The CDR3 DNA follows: TGTGCCAGCGGGCTAGCGGGAGGGCCGAGGGGGGAGTTCTTC. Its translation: CASGLAGGPRGEFF.

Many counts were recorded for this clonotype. The CDR3 DNA reads as TGTGCCAGCAGCAAAGAAAGGTACTACGAGCAGTACTTC. This translates into CASSKERYYEQYF. This chain uses TRBV21-1 with TRBJ2-7. TRBV21-1 is classified as a pseudogene. The CDR3 length is 13 residues.

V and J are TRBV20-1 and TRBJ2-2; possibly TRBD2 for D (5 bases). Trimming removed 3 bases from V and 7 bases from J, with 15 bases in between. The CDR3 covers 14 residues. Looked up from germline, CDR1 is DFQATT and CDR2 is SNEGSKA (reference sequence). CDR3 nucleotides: TGCAGTGCTAGCGCCAAAGGGAGTATCGGGGAGCTGTTTTTT. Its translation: CSASAKGSIGELFF.

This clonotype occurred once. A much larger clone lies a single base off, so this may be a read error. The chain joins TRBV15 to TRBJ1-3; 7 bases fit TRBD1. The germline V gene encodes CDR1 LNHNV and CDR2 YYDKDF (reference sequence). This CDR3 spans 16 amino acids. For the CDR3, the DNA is TGTGCCACCAGCTCCGCGAGTTGGGACAGAAGAAACCCCATATATTTT. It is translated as CATSSASWDRRNPIYF.

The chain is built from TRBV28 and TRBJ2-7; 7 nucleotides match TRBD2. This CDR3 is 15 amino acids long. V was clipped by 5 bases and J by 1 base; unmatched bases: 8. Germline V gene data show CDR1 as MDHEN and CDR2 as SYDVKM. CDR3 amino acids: CASSINAGLSYEQYF. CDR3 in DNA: TGTGCCAGCAGTATAAACGCGGGACTATCCTACGAGCAGTACTTC.

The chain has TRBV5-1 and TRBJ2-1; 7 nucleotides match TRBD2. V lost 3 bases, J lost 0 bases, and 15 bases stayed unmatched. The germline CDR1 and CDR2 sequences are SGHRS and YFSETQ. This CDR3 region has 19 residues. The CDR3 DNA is TGCGCCAGCAGCTCTAGAGGGCTAGCGGCGGAAAGCTCCTACAATGAGCAGTTCTTC. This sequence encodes CASSSRGLAAESSYNEQFF.

CDR3 sequence: CASSNELVLKADTQYF. The CDR3 region has the DNA TGTGCCAGCAGTAATGAGCTGGTCCTCAAGGCAGATACGCAGTATTTT. J is TRBJ2-3 and V is TRBV13; D is uncertain. CDR3 length equals 16 residues. Trimming stripped 6 bases from V and 4 bases from J, with 20 bases between. Germline assignment: CDR1 PRHDT and CDR2 FYEKMQ (reference sequence).

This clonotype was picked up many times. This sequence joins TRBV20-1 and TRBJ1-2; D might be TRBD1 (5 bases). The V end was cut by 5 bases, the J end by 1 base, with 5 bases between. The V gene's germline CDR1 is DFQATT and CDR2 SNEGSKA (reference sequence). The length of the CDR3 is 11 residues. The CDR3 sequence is CSAGGNYGYTF. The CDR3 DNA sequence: TGCAGTGCTGGGGGTAACTATGGCTACACCTTC.